This T cell receptor (beta chain) was profiled in a study of OX40 agonist ivuxolimab in advanced cancers. Study summary: Treatment of patients was with ivuxolimab, an agonistic anti-OX40 (CD134) antibody. Averaging around 60 years in age, with a range of roughly 20 to 90, the cohort was about 83% male. Study-level points and caveats: There were also nonresponders showing low normalized T-cell clonal expansion. Partial responders treated at 0.1-3.0 mg/kg exhibited clonal expansion among the lowest measured.

Clones were read by immunoSEQ multiplex PCR, and TCRdb kept only the in-frame ones, dropping some. The data hold tens of thousands of clones, with roughly nine tenths observed a single time. The trim removed 2 bases at V and 4 bases at J, leaving 4 bases unmatched. The CDR3 covers 16 residues. Germline CDR1 SGHRS, CDR2 YFSETQ. As to this clone: Its specificity is not known.

This sequence originates from an adult with an advanced solid tumor such as melanoma, head and neck, liver or kidney cancer. Sample: CD4+ or CD8+ T cells sorted from blood, taken in a trial of the OX40 agonist ivuxolimab. The chain couples TRBV5-1 to TRBJ2-1; TRBD2 aligns across 12 bases. CDR3 nucleotide sequence: TGCGCCAGCAGCTTAGTACTAGCGGGAGGTTACAATGAGCAGTTCTTC. Protein product: CASSLVLAGGYNEQFF.